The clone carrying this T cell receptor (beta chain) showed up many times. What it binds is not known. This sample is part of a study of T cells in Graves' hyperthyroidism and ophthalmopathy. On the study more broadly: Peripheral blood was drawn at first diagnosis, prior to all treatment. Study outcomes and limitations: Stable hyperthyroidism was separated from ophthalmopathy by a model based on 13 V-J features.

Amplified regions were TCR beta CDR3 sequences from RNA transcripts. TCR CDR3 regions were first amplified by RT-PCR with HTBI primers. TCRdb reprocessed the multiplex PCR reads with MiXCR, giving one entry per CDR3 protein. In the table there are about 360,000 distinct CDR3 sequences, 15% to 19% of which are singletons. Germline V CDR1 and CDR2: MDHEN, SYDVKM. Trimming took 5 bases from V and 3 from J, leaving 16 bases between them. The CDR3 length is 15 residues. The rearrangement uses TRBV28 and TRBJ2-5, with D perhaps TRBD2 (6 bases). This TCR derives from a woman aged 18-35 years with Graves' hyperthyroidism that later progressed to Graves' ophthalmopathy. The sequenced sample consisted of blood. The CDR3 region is CASSASRDVEETQYF. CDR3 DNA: TGTGCCAGCAGTGCGTCGCGGGACGTGGAAGAGACCCAGTACTTC. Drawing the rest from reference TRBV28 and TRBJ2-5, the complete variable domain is DVKVTQSSRYLVKRTGEKVFLECVQDMDHENMFWYRQDPGLGLRLIYFSYDVKMKEKGDIPEGYSVSREKKERFSLILESASTNQTSMYLCASSASRDVEETQYFGPGTRLLVL.